Here is one T cell receptor (beta chain) with its context. This likely stems from a read error, as it lies one base from a far larger clone. The entry originates in a study of low-dose radiotherapy and immunotherapy resistance in tumors. On the study more broadly: Cohort 1 was treated with 0.5 Gy per fraction at 2-week intervals, amounting to 6.5 Gy overall.

Primers targeting TRAV and TRBV primed first-strand cDNA, covering alpha and beta chains. With a V-primer adapter and a constant-region primer, TCRs were amplified for 20 PCR cycles. Amplification of the isolated mRNA used in vitro transcription. MiXCR, applied by TCRdb to the reads, yields one record per CDR3 protein. The sample includes 35,000 to 50,000 distinct CDR3 sequences, under 25% of them seen just once. Germline assignment: CDR1 SQVTM and CDR2 ANQGSEA. The CDR3 covers 15 residues. The V segment lost 3 bases and the J segment 7 bases; nucleotides outside the gene matches: 13. Specified time point: after trial treatment. Treatment defined: LDRT plus nivolumab, ipilimumab, low-dose cyclophosphamide and aspirin (RACIN trial).

The sequence was collected from a female donor with ovarian cancer. V is TRBV29-1 and J is TRBJ2-7; 9 bases fit TRBD1. This specimen consisted of PBMCs, obtained after low-dose radiotherapy plus immunotherapy. Written as DNA, the CDR3 is TGCAGCGTTGAGAACCGGGACAGGGACCACAATGAGCAGTACTTC. It yields the protein CSVENRDRDHNEQYF.